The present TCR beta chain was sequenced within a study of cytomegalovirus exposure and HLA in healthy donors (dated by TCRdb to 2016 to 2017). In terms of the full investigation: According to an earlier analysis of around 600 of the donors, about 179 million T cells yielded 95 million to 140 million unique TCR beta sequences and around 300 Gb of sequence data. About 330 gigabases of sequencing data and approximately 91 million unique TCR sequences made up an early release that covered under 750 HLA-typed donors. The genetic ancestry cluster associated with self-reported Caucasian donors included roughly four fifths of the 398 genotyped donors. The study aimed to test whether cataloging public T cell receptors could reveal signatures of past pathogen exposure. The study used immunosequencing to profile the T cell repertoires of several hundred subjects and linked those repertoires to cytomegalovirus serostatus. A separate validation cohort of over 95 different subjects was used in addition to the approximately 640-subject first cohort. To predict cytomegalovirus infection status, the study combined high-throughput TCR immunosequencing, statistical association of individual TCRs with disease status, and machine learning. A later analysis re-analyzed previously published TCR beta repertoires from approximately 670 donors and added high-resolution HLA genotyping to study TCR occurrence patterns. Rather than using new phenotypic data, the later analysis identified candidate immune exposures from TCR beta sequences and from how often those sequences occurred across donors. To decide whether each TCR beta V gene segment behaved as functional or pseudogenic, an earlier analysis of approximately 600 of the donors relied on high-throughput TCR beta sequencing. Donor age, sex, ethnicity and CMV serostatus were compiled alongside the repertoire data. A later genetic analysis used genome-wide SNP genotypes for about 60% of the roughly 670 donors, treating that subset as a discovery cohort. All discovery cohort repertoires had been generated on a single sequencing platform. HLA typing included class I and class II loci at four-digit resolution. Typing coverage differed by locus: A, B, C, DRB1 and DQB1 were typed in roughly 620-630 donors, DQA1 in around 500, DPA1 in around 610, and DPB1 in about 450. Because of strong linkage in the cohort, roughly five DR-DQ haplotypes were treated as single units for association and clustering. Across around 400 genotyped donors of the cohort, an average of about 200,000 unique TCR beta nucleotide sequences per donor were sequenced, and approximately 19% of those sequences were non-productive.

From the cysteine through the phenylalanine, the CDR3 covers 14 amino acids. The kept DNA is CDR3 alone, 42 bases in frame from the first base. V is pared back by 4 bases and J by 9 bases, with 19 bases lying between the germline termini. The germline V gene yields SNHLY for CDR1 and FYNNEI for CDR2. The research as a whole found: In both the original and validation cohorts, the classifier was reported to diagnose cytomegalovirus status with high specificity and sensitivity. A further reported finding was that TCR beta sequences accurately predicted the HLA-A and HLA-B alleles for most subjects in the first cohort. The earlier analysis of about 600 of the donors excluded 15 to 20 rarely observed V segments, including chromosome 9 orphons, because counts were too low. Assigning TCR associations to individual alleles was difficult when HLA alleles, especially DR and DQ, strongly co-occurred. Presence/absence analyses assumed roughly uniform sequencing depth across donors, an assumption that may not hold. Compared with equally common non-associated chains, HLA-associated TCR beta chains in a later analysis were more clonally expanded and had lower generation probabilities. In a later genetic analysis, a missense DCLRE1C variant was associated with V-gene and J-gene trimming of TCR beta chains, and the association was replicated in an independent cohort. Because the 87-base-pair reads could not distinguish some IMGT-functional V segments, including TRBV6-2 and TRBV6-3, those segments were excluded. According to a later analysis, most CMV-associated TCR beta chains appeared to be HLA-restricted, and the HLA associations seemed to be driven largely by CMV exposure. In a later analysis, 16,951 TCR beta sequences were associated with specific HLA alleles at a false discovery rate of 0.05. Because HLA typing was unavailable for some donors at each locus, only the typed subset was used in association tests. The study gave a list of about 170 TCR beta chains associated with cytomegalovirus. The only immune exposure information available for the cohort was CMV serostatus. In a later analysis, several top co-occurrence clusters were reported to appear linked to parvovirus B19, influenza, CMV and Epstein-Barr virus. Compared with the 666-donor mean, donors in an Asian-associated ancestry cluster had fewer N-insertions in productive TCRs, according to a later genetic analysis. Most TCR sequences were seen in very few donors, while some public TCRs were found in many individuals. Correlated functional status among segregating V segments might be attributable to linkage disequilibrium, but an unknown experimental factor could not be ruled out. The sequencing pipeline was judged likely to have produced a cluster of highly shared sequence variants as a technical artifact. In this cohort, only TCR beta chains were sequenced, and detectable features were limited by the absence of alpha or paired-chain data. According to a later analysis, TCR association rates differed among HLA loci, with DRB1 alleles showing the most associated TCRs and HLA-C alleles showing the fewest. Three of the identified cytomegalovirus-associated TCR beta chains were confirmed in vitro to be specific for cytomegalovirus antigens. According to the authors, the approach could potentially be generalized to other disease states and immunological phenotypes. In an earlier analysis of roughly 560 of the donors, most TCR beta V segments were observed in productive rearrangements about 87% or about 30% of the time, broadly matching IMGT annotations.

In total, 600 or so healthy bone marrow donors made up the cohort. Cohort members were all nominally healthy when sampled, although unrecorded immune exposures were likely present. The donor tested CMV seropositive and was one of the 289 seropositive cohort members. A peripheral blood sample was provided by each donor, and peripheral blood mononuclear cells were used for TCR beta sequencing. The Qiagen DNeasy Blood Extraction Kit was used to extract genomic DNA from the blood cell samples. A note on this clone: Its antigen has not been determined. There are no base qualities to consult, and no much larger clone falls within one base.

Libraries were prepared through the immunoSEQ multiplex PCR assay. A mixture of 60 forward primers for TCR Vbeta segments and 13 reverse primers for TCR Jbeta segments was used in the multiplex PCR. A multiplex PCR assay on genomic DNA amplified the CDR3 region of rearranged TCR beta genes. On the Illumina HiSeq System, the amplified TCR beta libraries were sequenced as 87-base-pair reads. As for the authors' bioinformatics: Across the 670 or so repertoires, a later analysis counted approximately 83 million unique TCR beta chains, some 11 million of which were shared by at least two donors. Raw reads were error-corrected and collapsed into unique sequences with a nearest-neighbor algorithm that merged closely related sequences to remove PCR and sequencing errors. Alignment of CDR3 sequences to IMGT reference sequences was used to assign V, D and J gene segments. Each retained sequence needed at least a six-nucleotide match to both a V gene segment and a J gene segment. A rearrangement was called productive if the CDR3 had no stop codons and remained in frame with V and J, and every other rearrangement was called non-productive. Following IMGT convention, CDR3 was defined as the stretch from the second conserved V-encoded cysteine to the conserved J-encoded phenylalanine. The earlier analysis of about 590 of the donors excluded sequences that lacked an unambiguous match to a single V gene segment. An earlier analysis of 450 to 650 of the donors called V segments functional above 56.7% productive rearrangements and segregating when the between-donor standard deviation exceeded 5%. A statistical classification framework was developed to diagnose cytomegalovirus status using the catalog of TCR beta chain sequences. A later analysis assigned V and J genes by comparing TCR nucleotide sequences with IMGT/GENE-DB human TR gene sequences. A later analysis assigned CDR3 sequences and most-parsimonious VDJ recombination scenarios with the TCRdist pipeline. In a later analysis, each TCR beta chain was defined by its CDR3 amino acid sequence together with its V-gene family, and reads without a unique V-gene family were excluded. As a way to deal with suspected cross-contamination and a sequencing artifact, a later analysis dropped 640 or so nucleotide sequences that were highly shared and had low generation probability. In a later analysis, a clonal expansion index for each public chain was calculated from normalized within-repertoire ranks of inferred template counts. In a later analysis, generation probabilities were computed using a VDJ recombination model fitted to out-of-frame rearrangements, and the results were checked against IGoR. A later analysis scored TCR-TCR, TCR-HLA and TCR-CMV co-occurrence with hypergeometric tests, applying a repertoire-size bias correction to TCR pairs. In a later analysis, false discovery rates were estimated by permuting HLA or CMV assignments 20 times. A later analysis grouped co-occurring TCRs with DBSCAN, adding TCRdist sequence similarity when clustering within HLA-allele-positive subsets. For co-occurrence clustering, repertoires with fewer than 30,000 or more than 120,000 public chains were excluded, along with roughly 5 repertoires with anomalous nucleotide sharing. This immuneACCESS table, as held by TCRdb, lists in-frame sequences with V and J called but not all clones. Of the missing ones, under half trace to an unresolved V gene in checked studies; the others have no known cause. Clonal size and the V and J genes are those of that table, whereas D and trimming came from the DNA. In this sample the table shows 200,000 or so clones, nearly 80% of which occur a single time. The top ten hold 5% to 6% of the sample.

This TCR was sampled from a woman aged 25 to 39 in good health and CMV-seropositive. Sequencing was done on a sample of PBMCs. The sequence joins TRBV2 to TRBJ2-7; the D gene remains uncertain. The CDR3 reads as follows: CASSVLGPGQRQYF. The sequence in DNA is TGTGCCAGCAGTGTCCTGGGCCCAGGTCAACGGCAGTACTTC.